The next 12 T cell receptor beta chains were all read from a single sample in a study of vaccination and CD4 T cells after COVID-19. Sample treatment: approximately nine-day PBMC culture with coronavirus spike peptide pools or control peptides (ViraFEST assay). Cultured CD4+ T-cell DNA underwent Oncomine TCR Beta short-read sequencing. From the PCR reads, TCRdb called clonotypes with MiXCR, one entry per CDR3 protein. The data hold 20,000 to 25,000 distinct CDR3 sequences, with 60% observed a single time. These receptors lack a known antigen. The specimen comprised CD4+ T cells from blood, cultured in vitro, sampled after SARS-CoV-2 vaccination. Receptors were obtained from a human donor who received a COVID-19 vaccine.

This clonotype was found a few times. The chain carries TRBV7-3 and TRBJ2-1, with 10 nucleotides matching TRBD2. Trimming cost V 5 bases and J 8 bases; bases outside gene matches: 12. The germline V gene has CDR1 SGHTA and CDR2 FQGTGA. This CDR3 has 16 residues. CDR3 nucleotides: TGTGCCAGCAGCGTAGCGGGGGGACTAGCGAGCTATGAGCAGTTCTTC. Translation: CASSVAGGLASYEQFF. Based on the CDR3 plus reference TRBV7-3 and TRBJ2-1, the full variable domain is GAGVSQTPSNKVTEKGKYVELRCDPISGHTALYWYRQSLGQGPEFLIYFQGTGAADDSGLPNDRFFAVRPEGSVSTLKIQRTERGDSAVYLCASSVAGGLASYEQFFGPGTRLTVL.

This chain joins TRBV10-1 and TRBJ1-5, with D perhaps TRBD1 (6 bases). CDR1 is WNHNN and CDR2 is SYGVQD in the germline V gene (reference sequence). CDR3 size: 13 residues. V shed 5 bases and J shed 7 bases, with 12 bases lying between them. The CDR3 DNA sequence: TGCGCCAGCAGTACAGGGCTAGGACAGCCCCAGCATTTT. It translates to CASSTGLGQPQHF.

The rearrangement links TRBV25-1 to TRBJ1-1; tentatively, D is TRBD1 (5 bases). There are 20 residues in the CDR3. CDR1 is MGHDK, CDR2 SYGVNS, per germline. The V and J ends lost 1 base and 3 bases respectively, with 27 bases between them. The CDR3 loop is CASSEFCRTFRAGWYTEAFF. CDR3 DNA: TGTGCCAGCAGTGAATTCTGCCGCACCTTCAGGGCTGGATGGTACACTGAAGCTTTCTTT.

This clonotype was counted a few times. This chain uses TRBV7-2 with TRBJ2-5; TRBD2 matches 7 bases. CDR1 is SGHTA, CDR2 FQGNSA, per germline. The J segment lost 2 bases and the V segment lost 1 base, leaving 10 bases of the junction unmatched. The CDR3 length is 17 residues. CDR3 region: CASSLVVGEGNQETQYF. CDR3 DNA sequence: TGTGCCAGCAGCTTAGTGGTAGGGGAGGGCAATCAAGAGACCCAGTACTTC.

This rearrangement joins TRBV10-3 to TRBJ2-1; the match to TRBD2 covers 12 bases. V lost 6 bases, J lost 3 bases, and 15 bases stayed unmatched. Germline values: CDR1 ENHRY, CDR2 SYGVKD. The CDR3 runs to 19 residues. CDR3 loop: CAISDSTSGGHSLYNEQFF. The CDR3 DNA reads TGTGCCATCAGCGACTCGACTAGCGGGGGCCACTCGCTCTACAATGAGCAGTTCTTC.

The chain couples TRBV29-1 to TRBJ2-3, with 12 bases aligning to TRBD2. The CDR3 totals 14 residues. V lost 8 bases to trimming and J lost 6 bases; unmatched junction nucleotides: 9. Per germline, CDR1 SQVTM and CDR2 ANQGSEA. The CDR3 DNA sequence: TGCAGCCTTGCGGCTAGCGGGGGGGGTGATACGCAGTATTTT. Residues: CSLAASGGGDTQYF.

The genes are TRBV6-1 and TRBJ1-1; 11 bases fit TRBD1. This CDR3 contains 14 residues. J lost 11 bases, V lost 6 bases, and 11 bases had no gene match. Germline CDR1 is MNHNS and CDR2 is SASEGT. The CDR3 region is CASSQGQGGAGAFF. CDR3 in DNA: TGTGCCAGCAGCCAGGGACAGGGGGGTGCAGGGGCTTTCTTT.

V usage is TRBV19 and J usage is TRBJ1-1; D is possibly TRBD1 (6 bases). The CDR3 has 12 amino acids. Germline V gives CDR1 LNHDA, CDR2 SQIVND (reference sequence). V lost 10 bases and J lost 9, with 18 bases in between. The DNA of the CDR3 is TGTGCCACCAACAAACCCCAGGGGAAAGCTTTCTTT. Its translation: CATNKPQGKAFF.

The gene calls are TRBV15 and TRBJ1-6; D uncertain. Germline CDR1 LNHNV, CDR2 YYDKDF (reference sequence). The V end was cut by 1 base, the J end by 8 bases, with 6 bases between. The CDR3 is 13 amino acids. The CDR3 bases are TGTGCCACCAGCAGAGCGTCGGATTCACCCCTCCACTTT. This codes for CATSRASDSPLHF.

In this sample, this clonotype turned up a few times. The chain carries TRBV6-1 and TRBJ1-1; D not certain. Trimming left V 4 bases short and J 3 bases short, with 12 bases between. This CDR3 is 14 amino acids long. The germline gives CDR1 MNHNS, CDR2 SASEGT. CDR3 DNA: TGTGCCAGCAGTGCTATATACGAGGACACTGAAGCTTTCTTT. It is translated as CASSAIYEDTEAFF.

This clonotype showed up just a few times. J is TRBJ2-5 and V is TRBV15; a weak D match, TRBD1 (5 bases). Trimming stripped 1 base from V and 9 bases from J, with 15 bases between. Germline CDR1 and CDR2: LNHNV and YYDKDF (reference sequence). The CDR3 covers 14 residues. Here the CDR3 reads CATSRGGLQVAQYF. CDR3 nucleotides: TGTGCCACCAGCAGAGGGGGCCTGCAGGTGGCCCAGTACTTC.

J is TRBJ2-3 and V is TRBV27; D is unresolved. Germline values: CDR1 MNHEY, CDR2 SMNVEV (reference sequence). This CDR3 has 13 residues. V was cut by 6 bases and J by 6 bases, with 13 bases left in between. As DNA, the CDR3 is TGTGCCAGCAGGGAGCTTGGGCCCGATACGCAGTATTTT. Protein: CASRELGPDTQYF.